This T cell receptor beta chain was sequenced in a study of shared clonotypes between healthy human individuals. The assay was immunoSEQ multiplex PCR, and TCRdb's table has in-frame clones only and misses some. The sample lists roughly 2.1 million clones, about 92% seen once, with about 1.8% in the top ten. It was CD45RO-negative cells, positively selected for CCR7, that made up naive CD8 cells, with terminally differentiated effector memory CD45RA+ cells excluded. There are 15 residues in the CDR3. Germline lookup yields CDR1 SGHTA and CDR2 FQGTGA. Deletions cut 5 bases from V and 0 bases from J, with 12 bases between.

V gene TRBV7-3 combines with J gene TRBJ2-3; a weak D match, TRBD2 (5 bases). The specimen was naive CD8+ T cells from PBMCs. This clonotype was sampled from a man aged 18 to 30 in good health. Some clones in this sample may be carry-over from other donors' samples. CDR3 coding DNA: TGTGCCAGCAGCGTGAGCGGTCCAAGCACAGATACGCAGTATTTT. This codes for CASSVSGPSTDTQYF. Looking up the rest from reference TRBV7-3 and TRBJ2-3 gives the full variable domain: GAGVSQTPSNKVTEKGKYVELRCDPISGHTALYWYRQSLGQGPEFLIYFQGTGAADDSGLPNDRFFAVRPEGSVSTLKIQRTERGDSAVYLCASSVSGPSTDTQYFGPGTRLTVL.